Following are 10 T cell receptor beta chains from one sample sequenced in a study of a mutant IDH1 vaccine in newly diagnosed glioma. These receptors have no identified antigens. Method: immunoSEQ multiplex PCR; TCRdb's copy keeps in-frame clones and lacks some. This table has 40,000 to 45,000 clones, around 76% appearing once. Time point defined: week 23, last vaccination. Every single dose of the vaccine, 300 ug of mutant IDH1 20-mer peptide, came with topical imiquimod. The sequencing used PBMCs, collected from a glioma patient whose treatment included an IDH1 peptide vaccine. The receptors stem from a man in his fifties with glioma.

This clone was detected once. The rearrangement joins TRBV20-1 to TRBJ1-1, with D unclear. The CDR3 extends over 11 amino acids. V lost 3 bases and J 3 bases, leaving 5 bases between the germline ends. Germline V gene sequence: CDR1 DFQATT, CDR2 SNEGSKA (reference sequence). CDR3 sequence reads: CSASFYTEAFF. As DNA, the CDR3 is TGCAGTGCTAGTTTCTACACTGAAGCTTTCTTT.

This clone was detected a few times. V is TRBV5-1 and J is TRBJ1-2; a weak D match, TRBD1 (5 bases). Germline CDR1 SGHRS, CDR2 YFSETQ. Between the trimmed V and J ends, which lost 2 bases and 10 bases, there was a span of 15 bases. The CDR3 sequence is 13 residues long. CDR3 nucleotide sequence: TGCGCCAGCAGCTTCCAGGGAACCGGAGACTACACCTTC. It codes for CASSFQGTGDYTF.

The chain is built from TRBV7-2 and TRBJ2-4, with D possibly matching TRBD2 (5 bases). The V and J ends lost 5 bases and 7 bases respectively, with 12 bases between them. CDR1 is SGHTA and CDR2 is FQGNSA in the germline V gene. CDR3 length: 13 amino acids. CDR3 protein: CASSPRGYNIQYF. The CDR3, as DNA: TGTGCCAGCAGCCCCCGGGGTTATAACATTCAGTACTTC.

The chain uses TRBV28 and TRBJ2-5, with D possibly called TRBD1 or TRBD2 (6 bases each). V was trimmed by 6 bases and J by 5 bases, leaving 19 bases between them. The CDR3 is 15 amino acids. Germline V gene data show CDR1 as MDHEN and CDR2 as SYDVKM. CDR3 residues: CASSNDRRGVETQYF. The CDR3 coding sequence is TGTGCCAGCAGCAACGACAGGCGCGGGGTTGAGACCCAGTACTTC.

This clone has only a few counts. CDR3 sequence (DNA): TGTGCCAGCAGCTTCCCCGGGTCCAGCTCCTACGAGCAGTACTTC. It is translated as CASSFPGSSSYEQYF. J is TRBJ2-7 and V is TRBV7-9; D uncertain. Germline V CDR1 and CDR2: SEHNR, FQNEAQ (reference sequence). V lost 3 bases, J lost 0 bases, and 12 bases lay in between. There are 15 residues in the CDR3.

This rearrangement joins TRBV5-1 to TRBJ1-6, with D tentatively TRBD1 (5 bases). The CDR3 is 17 amino acids. Per the germline V gene, CDR1 is SGHRS and CDR2 is YFSETQ. Trimming stripped 0 bases from V and 5 bases from J, with 15 bases between. The DNA for the CDR3 is TGCGCCAGCAGCTTGGCCCTCGGGACGGGAAATAATTCACCCCTCCACTTT. Protein: CASSLALGTGNNSPLHF.

The chain has TRBV7-2 and TRBJ1-5; tentatively, D is TRBD1 (5 bases). The CDR3 runs to 14 residues. V was trimmed by 5 bases and J by 11 bases, leaving 19 bases between them. Germline-derived CDR1 and CDR2 are SGHTA and FQGNSA. CDR3 amino acids: CASSPLLGAGAQHF. For the CDR3, the DNA is TGTGCCAGCAGCCCGTTGTTAGGGGCCGGGGCCCAGCATTTT.

This chain connects TRBV14 to TRBJ1-1, with unresolved D. CDR3 length: 14 amino acids. V was trimmed by 0 bases and J by 3 bases, leaving 8 bases between them. In germline, CDR1 is SGHDN, CDR2 FVKESK. This CDR3 is CASSQDDGYTEAFF. The CDR3, as DNA: TGTGCCAGCAGCCAAGATGACGGCTACACTGAAGCTTTCTTT.

This sequence joins TRBV2 and TRBJ1-6; 7 bases are a match to TRBD1. Germline CDR1 and CDR2: SNHLY and FYNNEI. V trimming: 9 bases; J trimming: 7 bases; junction bases outside the gene matches: 6. CDR3 length equals 13 residues. This CDR3 is CASFRQGNSPLHF. In DNA form, the CDR3 reads TGTGCCAGTTTCCGACAGGGAAATTCACCCCTCCACTTT.

The V call is TRBV5-1, the J call TRBJ1-4, with a possible D match to TRBD1 (6 bases). Germline lookup yields CDR1 SGHRS and CDR2 YFSETQ. V was cut by 4 bases and J by 5 bases, with 18 bases left in between. This CDR3 contains 16 residues. The CDR3 DNA is TGCGCCAGCAGCCGGGGACACACCGATTCGAATGAAAAACTGTTTTTT. It is translated as CASSRGHTDSNEKLFF.